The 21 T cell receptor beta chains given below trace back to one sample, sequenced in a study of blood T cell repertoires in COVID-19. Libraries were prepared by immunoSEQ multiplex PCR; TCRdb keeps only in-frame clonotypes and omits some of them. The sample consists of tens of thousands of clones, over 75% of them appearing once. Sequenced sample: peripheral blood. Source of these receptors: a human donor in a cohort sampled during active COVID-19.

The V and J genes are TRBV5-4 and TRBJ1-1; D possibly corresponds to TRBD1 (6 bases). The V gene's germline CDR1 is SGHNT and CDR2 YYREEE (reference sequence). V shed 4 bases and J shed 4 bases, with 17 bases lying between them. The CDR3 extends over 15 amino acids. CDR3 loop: CASSSSRGGSTEAFF. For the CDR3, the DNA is TGTGCCAGCAGCAGCTCAAGGGGGGGCAGCACTGAAGCTTTCTTT.

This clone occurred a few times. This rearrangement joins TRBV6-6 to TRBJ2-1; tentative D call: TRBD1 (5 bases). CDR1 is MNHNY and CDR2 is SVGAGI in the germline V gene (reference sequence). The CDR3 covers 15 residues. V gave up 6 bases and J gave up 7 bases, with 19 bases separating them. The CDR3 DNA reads TGTGCCAGCAGGACGAGGTGGACACCAGTAAATGAGCAGTTCTTC. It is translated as CASRTRWTPVNEQFF.

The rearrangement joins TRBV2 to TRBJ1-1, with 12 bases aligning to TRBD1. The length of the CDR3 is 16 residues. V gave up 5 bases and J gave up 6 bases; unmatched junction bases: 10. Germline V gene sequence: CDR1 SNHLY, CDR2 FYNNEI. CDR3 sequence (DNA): TGTGCCAGCAGTTGGGACAGGGGGCGATCTGGCGCTGAAGCTTTCTTT. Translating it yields CASSWDRGRSGAEAFF.

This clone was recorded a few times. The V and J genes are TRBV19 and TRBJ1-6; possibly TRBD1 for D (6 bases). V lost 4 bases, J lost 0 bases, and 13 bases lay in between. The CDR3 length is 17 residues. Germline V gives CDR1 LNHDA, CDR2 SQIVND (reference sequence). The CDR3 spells CASSTRQESSYNSPLHF. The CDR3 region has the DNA TGTGCCAGTAGTACCCGACAGGAGAGCTCCTATAATTCACCCCTCCACTTT.

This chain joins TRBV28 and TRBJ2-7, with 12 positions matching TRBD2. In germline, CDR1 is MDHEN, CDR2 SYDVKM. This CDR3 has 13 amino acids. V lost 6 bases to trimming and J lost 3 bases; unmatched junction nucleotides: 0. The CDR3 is CASRLAGGYEQYF. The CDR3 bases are TGTGCCAGCAGACTAGCGGGAGGCTACGAGCAGTACTTC.

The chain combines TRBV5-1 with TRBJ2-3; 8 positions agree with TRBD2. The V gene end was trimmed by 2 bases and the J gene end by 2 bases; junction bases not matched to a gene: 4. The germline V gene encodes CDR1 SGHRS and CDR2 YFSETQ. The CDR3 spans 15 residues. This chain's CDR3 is CASSFSGINTDTQYF. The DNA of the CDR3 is TGCGCCAGCAGCTTTAGCGGGATCAACACAGATACGCAGTATTTT.

The CDR3 coding sequence is TGTGCCAGTAGTAAGACTAGCGGGAGTAACATTCAGTACTTC. Its protein product is CASSKTSGSNIQYF. The chain joins TRBV19 to TRBJ2-4, with TRBD2 matching 12 bases. The CDR3 has 14 residues. J lost 7 bases, V lost 4 bases, and 2 bases had no gene match. Germline V CDR1 and CDR2: LNHDA, SQIVND (reference sequence).

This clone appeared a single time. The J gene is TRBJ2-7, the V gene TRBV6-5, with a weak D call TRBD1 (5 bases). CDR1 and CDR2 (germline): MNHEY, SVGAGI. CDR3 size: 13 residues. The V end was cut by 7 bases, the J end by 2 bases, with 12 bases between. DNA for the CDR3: TGTGCCAGCATAAGGACACACGCCTACGAGCAGTACTTC. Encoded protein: CASIRTHAYEQYF.

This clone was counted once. The CDR3, as DNA: TGCAGCGTTGGGGACAGGGACACTGAAGCTTTCTTT. As protein: CSVGDRDTEAFF. J is TRBJ1-1 and V is TRBV29-1; 9 bases fit TRBD1. Trimming cost V 4 bases and J 3 bases; bases outside gene matches: 0. CDR3 length: 12 residues. Germline values: CDR1 SQVTM, CDR2 ANQGSEA.

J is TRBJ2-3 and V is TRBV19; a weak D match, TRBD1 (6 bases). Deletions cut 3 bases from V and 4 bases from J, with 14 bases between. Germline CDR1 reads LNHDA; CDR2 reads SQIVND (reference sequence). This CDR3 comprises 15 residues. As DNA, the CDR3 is TGTGCCAGTAGTATCGACAGGTCGAGGTCAGATACGCAGTATTTT. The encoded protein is CASSIDRSRSDTQYF. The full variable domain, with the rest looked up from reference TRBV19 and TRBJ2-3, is DGGITQSPKYLFRKEGQNVTLSCEQNLNHDAMYWYRQDPGQGLRLIYYSQIVNDFQKGDIAEGYSVSREKKESFPLTVTSAQKNPTAFYLCASSIDRSRSDTQYFGPGTRLTVL.

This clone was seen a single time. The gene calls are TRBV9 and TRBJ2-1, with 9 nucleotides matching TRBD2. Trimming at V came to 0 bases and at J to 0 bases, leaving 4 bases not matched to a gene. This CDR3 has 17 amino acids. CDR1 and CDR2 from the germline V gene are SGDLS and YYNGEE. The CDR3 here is CASSVGAGGFSYNEQFF. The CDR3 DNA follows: TGTGCCAGCAGCGTAGGAGCGGGGGGATTCTCCTACAATGAGCAGTTCTTC. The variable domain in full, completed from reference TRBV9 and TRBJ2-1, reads DSGVTQTPKHLITATGQRVTLRCSPRSGDLSVYWYQQSLDQGLQFLIQYYNGEERAKGNILERFSAQQFPDLHSELNLSSLELGDSALYFCASSVGAGGFSYNEQFFGPGTRLTVL.

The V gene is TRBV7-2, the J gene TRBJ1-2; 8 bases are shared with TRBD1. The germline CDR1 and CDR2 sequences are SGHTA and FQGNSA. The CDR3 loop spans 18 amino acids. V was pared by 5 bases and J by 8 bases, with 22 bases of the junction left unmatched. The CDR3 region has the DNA TGTGCCAGCAGCCCTAAAGTTGGGACAGGCCCCTCATCAGGAGGCTACACCTTC. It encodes CASSPKVGTGPSSGGYTF.

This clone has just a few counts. As DNA, the CDR3 is TGTGCCAGCAGCCCCTGGGACAGGGAGTACGAGACCCAGTACTTC. Translating it yields CASSPWDREYETQYF. This chain connects TRBV5-5 to TRBJ2-5, with 9 bases that match TRBD1. Germline lookup yields CDR1 SGHKS and CDR2 YYEKEE (reference sequence). Trimming cost V 4 bases and J 5 bases; bases outside gene matches: 9. The CDR3 is 15 residues long.

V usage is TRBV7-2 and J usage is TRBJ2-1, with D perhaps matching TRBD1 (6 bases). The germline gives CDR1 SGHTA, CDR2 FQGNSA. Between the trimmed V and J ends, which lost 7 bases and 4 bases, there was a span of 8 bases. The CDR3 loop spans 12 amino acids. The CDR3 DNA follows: TGTGCCAGCAACGACAGGTACAATGAGCAGTTCTTC. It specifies CASNDRYNEQFF.

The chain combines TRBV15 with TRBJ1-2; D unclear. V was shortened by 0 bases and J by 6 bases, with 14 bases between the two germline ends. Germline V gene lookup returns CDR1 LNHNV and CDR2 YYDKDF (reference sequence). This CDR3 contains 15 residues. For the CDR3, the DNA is TGTGCCACCAGCAGAGATCCTTTGGCGACAAATGGCTACACCTTC. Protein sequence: CATSRDPLATNGYTF.

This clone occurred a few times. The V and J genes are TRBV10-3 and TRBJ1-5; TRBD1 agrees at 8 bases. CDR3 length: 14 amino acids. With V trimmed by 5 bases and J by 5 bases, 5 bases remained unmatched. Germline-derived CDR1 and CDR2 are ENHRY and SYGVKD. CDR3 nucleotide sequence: TGTGCCATCAGTTTTGGACAGGGCGATCAGCCCCAGCATTTT. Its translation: CAISFGQGDQPQHF.

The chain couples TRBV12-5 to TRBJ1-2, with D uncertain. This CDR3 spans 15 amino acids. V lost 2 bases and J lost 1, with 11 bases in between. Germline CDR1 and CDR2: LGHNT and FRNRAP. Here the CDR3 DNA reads TGTGCTAGTGGTTTGAACCCCCAGGTTAACTATGGCTACACCTTC. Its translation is CASGLNPQVNYGYTF.

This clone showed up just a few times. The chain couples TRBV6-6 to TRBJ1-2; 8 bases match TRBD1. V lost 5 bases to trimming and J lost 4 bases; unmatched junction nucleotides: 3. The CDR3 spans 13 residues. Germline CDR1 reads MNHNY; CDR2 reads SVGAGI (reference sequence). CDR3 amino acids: CASSLDRVYGYTF. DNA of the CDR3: TGTGCCAGCAGTCTGGACAGGGTCTATGGCTACACCTTC.

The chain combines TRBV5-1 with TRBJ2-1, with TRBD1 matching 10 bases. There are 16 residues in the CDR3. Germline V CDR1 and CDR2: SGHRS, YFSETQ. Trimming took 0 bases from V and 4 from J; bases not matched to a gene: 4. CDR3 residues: CASSLDRDRGYNEQFF. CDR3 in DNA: TGCGCCAGCAGCTTGGACCGGGACAGGGGTTACAATGAGCAGTTCTTC.

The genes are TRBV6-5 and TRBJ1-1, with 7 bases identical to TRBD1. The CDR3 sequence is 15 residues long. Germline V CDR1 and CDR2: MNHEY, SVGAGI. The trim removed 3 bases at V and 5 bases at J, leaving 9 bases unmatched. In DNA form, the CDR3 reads TGTGCCAGCAGTTATAATGTAGGGGGCAATACTGAAGCTTTCTTT. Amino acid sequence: CASSYNVGGNTEAFF.

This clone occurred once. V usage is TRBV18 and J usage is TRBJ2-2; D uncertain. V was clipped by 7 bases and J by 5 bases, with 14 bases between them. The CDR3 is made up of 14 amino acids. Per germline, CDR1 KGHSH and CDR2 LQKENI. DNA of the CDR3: TGTGCCAGCTTTCGGTTGGTGAGGACCGGGGAGCTGTTTTTT. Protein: CASFRLVRTGELFF.